Listed below are T cell receptor beta chains from one sample, sequenced in a study of cytomegalovirus exposure and HLA in healthy donors. Sequencing used immunoSEQ multiplex PCR; TCRdb keeps in-frame clones, though not all of them. Seen here are 95,000 to 150,000 clones, about four fifths observed once, and the top ten hold under 9.5%. The sample taken for sequencing was PBMCs. The receptors shown here come from a woman in her fifties or sixties in good health and CMV-seropositive. Each CDR3 is given with its conserved first and last residue. The order of the fields is D gene, V gene, J gene, clone size, CDR3 protein, CDR3 DNA. The D gene is left open where the match is weak. Part of the rows lack a size; the others show once, few, many or a class for expanded clones.

NA,TRBV30,TRBJ2-7,NA,CAWSEIGYEQYF,TGTGCCTGGAGCGAGATCGGCTACGAGCAGTACTTC
TRBD1,TRBV7-2,TRBJ2-2,NA,CASSFMAGGLNTGELFF,TGTGCCAGCAGCTTTATGGCAGGGGGCTTGAACACCGGGGAGCTGTTTTTT
TRBD1,TRBV30,TRBJ1-4,NA,CAWTVKTTGDNEKLFF,TGTGCCTGGACCGTCAAAACGACAGGGGACAATGAAAAACTGTTTTTT
TRBD1,TRBV7-9,TRBJ2-5,NA,CASSRGQGQETQYF,TGTGCCAGCAGCCGCGGACAGGGGCAAGAGACCCAGTACTTC
NA,TRBV20-1,TRBJ1-2,NA,CSAEGGNGYTF,TGCAGTGCCGAGGGGGGGAATGGCTACACCTTC
NA,TRBV5-6,TRBJ1-5,once,CASSLAQASFSNQPQHF,TGTGCCAGCAGCTTGGCACAGGCAAGCTTTAGCAATCAGCCCCAGCATTTT
NA,TRBV30,TRBJ1-2,NA,CAWRGPNYFSAYGYTF,TGTGCCTGGAGGGGGCCTAACTATTTTTCTGCTTATGGCTACACCTTC
TRBD1,TRBV7-9,TRBJ1-2,NA,CASSLAGQGRNYGYTF,TGTGCCAGCAGCTTAGCGGGACAGGGGAGGAACTATGGCTACACCTTC
TRBD2,TRBV9,TRBJ2-2,NA,CASSVVGLAGGVETGELFF,TGTGCCAGCAGCGTAGTGGGGTTAGCGGGAGGGGTGGAGACCGGGGAGCTGTTTTTT
TRBD2,TRBV29-1,TRBJ2-3,NA,CSVEGGRGGDTQYF,TGCAGCGTTGAAGGCGGGAGGGGGGGAGATACGCAGTATTTT
NA,TRBV18,TRBJ1-2,NA,CASSAGEGYGYTF,TGTGCCAGCTCCGCAGGGGAGGGCTATGGCTACACCTTC
TRBD2,TRBV7-2,TRBJ2-5,NA,CASSPKSGRGETQYF,TGTGCCAGCAGCCCCAAAAGCGGGAGGGGAGAGACCCAGTACTTC
TRBD1,TRBV11-3,TRBJ2-7,few,CASSLDGFWDRGYEQYF,TGTGCCAGCAGCTTAGATGGCTTTTGGGACAGGGGCTACGAGCAGTACTTC
TRBD1,TRBV29-1,TRBJ1-2,NA,CSVWTGCGYTF,TGCAGCGTCTGGACAGGGTGTGGCTACACCTTC
TRBD2,TRBV7-3,TRBJ2-6,NA,CASSSVGLAGPGANVLTF,TGTGCCAGCAGCTCTGTGGGACTAGCGGGACCTGGGGCCAACGTCCTGACTTTC
NA,TRBV5-1,TRBJ1-3,once,CASSQGEAGNTIYF,TGCGCCAGCAGCCAGGGTGAAGCTGGAAACACCATATATTTT
NA,TRBV5-8,TRBJ1-5,NA,CASSFSDGTTNQPQHF,TGTGCCAGCAGCTTCTCAGACGGGACAACCAATCAGCCCCAGCATTTT
TRBD2,TRBV5-6,TRBJ2-7,NA,CASSLRGGQNEQYF,TGTGCCAGCAGCTTGCGGGGGGGCCAGAACGAGCAGTACTTC
NA,TRBV27,TRBJ2-7,once,CASRDSSYEQYF,TGTGCCAGCAGGGACAGCTCCTACGAGCAGTACTTC
TRBD1,TRBV7-6,TRBJ1-2,few,CASSLGQGGGYTF,TGTGCCAGCAGCTTAGGACAGGGTGGGGGCTACACCTTC
TRBD2,TRBV5-1,TRBJ2-7,NA,CASSLTSGRYEQYF,TGCGCCAGCAGCCTGACTAGCGGGAGGTACGAGCAGTACTTC
NA,TRBV10-3,TRBJ2-7,NA,CAISESTFGPSTYEQYF,TGTGCCATCAGTGAGTCGACTTTCGGTCCGTCTACCTACGAGCAGTACTTC
TRBD2,TRBV11-3,TRBJ2-7,few,CASSPLAGGQSEQYF,TGTGCCAGCAGCCCACTAGCGGGGGGGCAGAGCGAGCAGTACTTC
TRBD1,TRBV9,TRBJ1-2,few,CASSVTGTGVYGYTF,TGTGCCAGCAGCGTAACCGGGACAGGGGTTTATGGCTACACCTTC
TRBD1,TRBV5-6,TRBJ2-4,NA,CASSPDRARLNIQYF,TGTGCCAGCAGCCCTGACAGGGCTAGACTGAACATTCAGTACTTC
TRBD1,TRBV19,TRBJ1-5,NA,CACQGAKDNQPQHF,TGTGCCTGCCAGGGGGCGAAGGACAATCAGCCCCAGCATTTT
TRBD2,TRBV30,TRBJ2-1,once,CAWSRLPGRAEDEQFF,TGTGCCTGGAGTCGGCTCCCCGGGAGGGCGGAAGATGAGCAGTTCTTC
NA,TRBV30,TRBJ1-1,NA,CAWSVREKRETEAFF,TGTGCCTGGAGTGTACGTGAAAAGAGGGAGACTGAAGCTTTCTTT